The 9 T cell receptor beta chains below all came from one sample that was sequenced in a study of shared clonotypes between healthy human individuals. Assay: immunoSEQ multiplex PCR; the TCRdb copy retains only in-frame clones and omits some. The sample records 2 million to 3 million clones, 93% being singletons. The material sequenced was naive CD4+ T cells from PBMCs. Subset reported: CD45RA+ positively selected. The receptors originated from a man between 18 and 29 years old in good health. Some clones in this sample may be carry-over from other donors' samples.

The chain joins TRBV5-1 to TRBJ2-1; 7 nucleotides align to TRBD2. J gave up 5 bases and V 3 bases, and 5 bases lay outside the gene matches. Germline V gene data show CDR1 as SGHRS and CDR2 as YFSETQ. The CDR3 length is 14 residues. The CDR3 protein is CASSWAGTNNEQFF. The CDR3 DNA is TGCGCCAGCAGCTGGGCAGGGACTAACAATGAGCAGTTCTTC.

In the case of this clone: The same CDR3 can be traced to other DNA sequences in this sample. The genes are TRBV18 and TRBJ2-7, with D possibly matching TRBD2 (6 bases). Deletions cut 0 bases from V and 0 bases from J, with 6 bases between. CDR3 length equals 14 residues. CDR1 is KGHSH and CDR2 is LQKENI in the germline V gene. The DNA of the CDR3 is TGTGCCAGCTCACCACCAGCGGGCTCCTACGAGCAGTACTTC. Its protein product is CASSPPAGSYEQYF.

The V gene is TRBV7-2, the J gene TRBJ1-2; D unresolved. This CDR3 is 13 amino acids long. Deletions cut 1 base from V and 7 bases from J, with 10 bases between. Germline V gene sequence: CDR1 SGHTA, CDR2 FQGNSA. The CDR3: CASSLVVSSGYTF. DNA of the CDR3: TGTGCCAGCAGCTTAGTAGTTTCATCTGGCTACACCTTC. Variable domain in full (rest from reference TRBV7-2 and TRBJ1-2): GAGVSQSPSNKVTEKGKDVELRCDPISGHTALYWYRQSLGQGLEFLIYFQGNSAPDKSGLPSDRFSAERTGGSVSTLTIQRTQQEDSAVYLCASSLVVSSGYTFGSGTRLTVV.

The CDR3 sequence: CASTTRRGVDTQYF. CDR3 nucleotide sequence: TGTGCCAGTACTACACGTCGGGGGGTAGATACGCAGTATTTT. This sequence joins TRBV2 and TRBJ2-3; 7 positions agree with TRBD2. V trimming: 9 bases; J trimming: 5 bases; junction bases outside the gene matches: 11. The CDR3 loop spans 14 amino acids. From germline, CDR1 is SNHLY and CDR2 FYNNEI.

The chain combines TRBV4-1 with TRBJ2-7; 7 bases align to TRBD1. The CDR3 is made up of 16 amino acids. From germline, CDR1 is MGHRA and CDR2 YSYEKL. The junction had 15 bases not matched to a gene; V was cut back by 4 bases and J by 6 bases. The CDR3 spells CASSPGTTGTGSEQYF. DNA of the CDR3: TGCGCCAGCAGCCCAGGAACGACAGGGACGGGGAGCGAGCAGTACTTC.

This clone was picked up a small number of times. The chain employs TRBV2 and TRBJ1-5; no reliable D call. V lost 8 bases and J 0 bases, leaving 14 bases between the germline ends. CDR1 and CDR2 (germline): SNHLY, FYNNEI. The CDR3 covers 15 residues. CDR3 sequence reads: CASGGVTPSNQPQHF. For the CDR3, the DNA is TGTGCCAGCGGCGGGGTTACCCCTAGCAATCAGCCCCAGCATTTT.

DNA for the CDR3: TGTGCCAGCAGTTTACTTGGTGGACCTCCTGGGGCGCGATATTACTATGGCTACACCTTC. Its protein is CASSLLGGPPGARYYYGYTF. J is TRBJ1-2 and V is TRBV28, with a tentative D call TRBD1 (5 bases). Between the trimmed V and J ends, which lost 2 bases and 3 bases, there was a span of 28 bases. The germline V gene has CDR1 MDHEN and CDR2 SYDVKM. This CDR3 has 20 amino acids.

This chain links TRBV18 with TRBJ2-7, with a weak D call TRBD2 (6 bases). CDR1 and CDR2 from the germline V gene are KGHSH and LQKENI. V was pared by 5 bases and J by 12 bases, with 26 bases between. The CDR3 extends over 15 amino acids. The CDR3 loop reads CASSTLPSRAEGAYF. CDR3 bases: TGTGCCAGCTCAACGTTACCGAGCAGGGCGGAGGGTGCGTACTTC. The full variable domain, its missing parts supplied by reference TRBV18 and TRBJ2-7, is NAGVMQNPRHLVRRRGQEARLRCSPMKGHSHVYWYRQLPEEGLKFMVYLQKENIIDESGMPKERFSAEFPKEGPSILRIQQVVRGDSAAYFCASSTLPSRAEGAYFGPGTRLTVT.

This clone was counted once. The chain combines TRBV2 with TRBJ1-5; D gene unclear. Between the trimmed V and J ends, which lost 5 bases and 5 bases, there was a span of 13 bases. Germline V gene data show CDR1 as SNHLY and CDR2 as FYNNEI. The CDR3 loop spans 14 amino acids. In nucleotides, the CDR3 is TGTGCCAGCAGTCTGGAAGGAAAGCATCAGCCCCAGCATTTT. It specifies CASSLEGKHQPQHF.